One and the same sample provided the 3 T cell receptor beta chains below, sequenced in a study of cytomegalovirus exposure and HLA in healthy donors. TCRdb keeps only in-frame clones here, not all; method: immunoSEQ multiplex PCR. The data show under 80,000 clones, around 94% seen once. The specimen was PBMCs. The origin of the receptors is a young woman in good health and CMV-seronegative.

This sequence joins TRBV7-9 and TRBJ1-2; tentatively, D is TRBD1 (5 bases). This CDR3 has 18 residues. Germline CDR1 is SEHNR and CDR2 is FQNEAQ (reference sequence). V lost 2 bases and J lost 1, with 20 bases in between. The CDR3 nucleotides read TGTGCCAGCAGCTTAACCCCCCTCGGCGGGACTCGTAACTATGGCTACACCTTC. Protein: CASSLTPLGGTRNYGYTF. The full variable domain, its missing parts supplied by reference TRBV7-9 and TRBJ1-2, is DTGVSQNPRHKITKRGQNVTFRCDPISEHNRLYWYRQTLGQGPEFLTYFQNEAQLEKSRLLSDRFSAERPKGSFSTLEIQRTEQGDSAMYLCASSLTPLGGTRNYGYTFGSGTRLTVV.

The chain is built from TRBV2 and TRBJ2-1, with 8 bases that match TRBD2. This CDR3 has 13 amino acids. Looked up from germline, CDR1 is SNHLY and CDR2 is FYNNEI. The J segment lost 6 bases and the V segment lost 4 bases, leaving 2 bases of the junction unmatched. In nucleotides, the CDR3 is TGTGCCAGCAGTGGTACTAGCGGCAATGAGCAGTTCTTC. It codes for CASSGTSGNEQFF.

The J gene is TRBJ2-7, the V gene TRBV19; TRBD2 aligns across 8 bases. This CDR3 contains 14 residues. The germline gives CDR1 LNHDA, CDR2 SQIVND (reference sequence). The ends lost 4 bases at V and 4 bases at J; junction bases unmatched: 6. The CDR3 protein is CASSSKREMYEQYF. In DNA form, the CDR3 reads TGTGCCAGTAGTAGCAAGCGGGAGATGTACGAGCAGTACTTC.